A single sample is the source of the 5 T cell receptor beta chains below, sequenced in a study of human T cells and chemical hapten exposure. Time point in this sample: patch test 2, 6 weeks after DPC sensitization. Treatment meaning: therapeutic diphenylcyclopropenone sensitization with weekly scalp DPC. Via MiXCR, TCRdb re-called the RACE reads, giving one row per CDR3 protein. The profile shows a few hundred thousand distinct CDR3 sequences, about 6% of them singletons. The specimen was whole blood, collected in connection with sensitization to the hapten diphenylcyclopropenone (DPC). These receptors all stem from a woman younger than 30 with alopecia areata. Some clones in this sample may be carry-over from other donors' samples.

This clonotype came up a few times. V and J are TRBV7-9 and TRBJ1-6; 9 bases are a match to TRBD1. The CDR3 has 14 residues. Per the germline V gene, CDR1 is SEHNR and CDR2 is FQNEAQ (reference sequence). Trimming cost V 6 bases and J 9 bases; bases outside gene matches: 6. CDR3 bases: TGTGCCAGCAGTCGAAAGACAGGGGGTTCACCCCTCCACTTT. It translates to CASSRKTGGSPLHF.

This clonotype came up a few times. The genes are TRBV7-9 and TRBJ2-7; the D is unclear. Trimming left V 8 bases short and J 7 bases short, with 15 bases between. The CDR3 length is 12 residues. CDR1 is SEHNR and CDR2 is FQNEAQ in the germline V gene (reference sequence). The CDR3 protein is CASSDPAREQYF. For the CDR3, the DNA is TGTGCCAGCTCCGATCCGGCCAGGGAGCAGTACTTC.

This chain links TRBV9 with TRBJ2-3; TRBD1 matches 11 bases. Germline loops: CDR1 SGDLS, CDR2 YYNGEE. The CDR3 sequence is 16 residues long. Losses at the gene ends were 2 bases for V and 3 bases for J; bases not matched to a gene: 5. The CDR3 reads CASSVGGQGVTDTQYF. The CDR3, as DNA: TGTGCCAGCAGCGTTGGGGGACAGGGGGTAACAGATACGCAGTATTTT.

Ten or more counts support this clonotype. Written as DNA, the CDR3 is TGTGCCAGCAGCATCCTAATGGTGGCAGGCCATGGCTACACCTTC. Amino acid sequence: CASSILMVAGHGYTF. V and J are TRBV21-1 and TRBJ1-2. TRBV21-1 is a recognized pseudogene. This CDR3 is 15 amino acids long.

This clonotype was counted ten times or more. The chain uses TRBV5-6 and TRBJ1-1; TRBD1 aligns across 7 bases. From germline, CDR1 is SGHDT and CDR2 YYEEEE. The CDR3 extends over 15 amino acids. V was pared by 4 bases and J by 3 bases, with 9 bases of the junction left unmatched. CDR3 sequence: CASSLLDRVHTEAFF. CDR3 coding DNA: TGTGCCAGCAGCCTGCTCGACAGGGTCCACACTGAAGCTTTCTTT.